This TCR beta chain was recorded in a study of CD4 and CD8 cells across lung adenocarcinoma regions. The length of the CDR3 is 12 residues. Per the germline V gene, CDR1 is SGHTA and CDR2 is FQGNSA. V was trimmed by 6 bases and J by 8 bases, leaving 11 bases between them. TCRdb used MiXCR to reprocess the PCR reads, holding one entry per CDR3 protein. Of 4,000 to 4,500 distinct CDR3 sequences in the sample, around 61% were seen once. The patients had localized lung adenocarcinoma, a non-small cell subtype. Sequencing was carried out using CD4+ T cells from the center of a lung tumor. The J gene is TRBJ2-1, the V gene TRBV7-2; possibly TRBD1 or TRBD2 for D (5 bases each). This TCR derives from a male donor with lung adenocarcinoma. The CD4 and CD8 labels of this study may be unreliable. CDR3 in amino acids: CASRGRGHEQFF. CDR3 coding DNA: TGTGCCAGCAGAGGACGGGGACATGAGCAGTTCTTC.